This T cell receptor beta chain was retrieved from a study of OX40 agonist ivuxolimab in advanced cancers. Background on the whole study: Ivuxolimab was an agonistic, fully human IgG2 monoclonal antibody directed against OX40 (CD134), a costimulatory receptor. Partial responses occurred in three dose-escalation patients, of whom one had hepatocellular carcinoma and two had cutaneous melanoma. The purpose of peripheral TCRbeta sequencing was to test whether ivuxolimab changed TCR sequence diversity and led to clonal T-cell expansion. Intravenous ivuxolimab was administered to patients every 2 weeks at six dose levels: 0.01, 0.1, 0.3, 1.5, 3 and 10 mg/kg. The paper describes the monotherapy dose-escalation part (N of about 52 patients) of the phase I trial of ivuxolimab. Prior anti-PD-1, anti-PD-L1 or anti-CTLA-4 therapy was permitted, and checkpoint inhibitors had been received by about 36% of dose-escalation patients. The dose-escalation cohort was 82.7% male with a mean age of around 64 years, ranging from roughly 23 to 79. Among the approximately 50 dose-escalation patients, roughly 20 had hepatocellular carcinoma, 15 melanoma, 9 renal cell carcinoma and 9 head and neck cancer. Results and caveats for the whole study, not just this receptor: At doses of 0.1 to 3.0 mg/kg, clonal expansion of both CD4+ and CD8+ blood T cells was observed from baseline to week 6. After ivuxolimab, CD8+ T cells had more expanded clones than CD4+ T cells on average. Low levels of normalized T-cell clonal expansion were also shown by some nonresponding patients. Antigen specificity was not determined for the clonally expanded peripheral T cells. Partial responders in the 0.1-3.0 mg/kg groups had among the lowest normalized peripheral clonal expansion, especially among CD8+ T cells.

Genomic DNA was extracted from sorted cells for sequencing of the TCRbeta CDR3 region. The immunoSEQ Assay was used to sequence the TCRbeta CDR3 regions. As stored in TCRdb, this immuneACCESS dataset retains in-frame rearrangements with V and J assigned. A fraction of the clones does not appear; measured against another copy, unresolved V genes explain less than half of the discrepancy, and the remainder lacks a known reason. The sample table lists around 45,000 clones, around 80% of them with a count of one. The leading ten clones occupy more than 9% of the sample. In the case of this clone: This clone's antigen is unknown. Per-base quality was not reported, and no clone a single base away is much larger than it.

Sequences MNHEY (CDR1) and SVGAGI (CDR2) are obtained from the germline V gene. V loses 0 bases, J loses 8 bases, and the germline ends lie 13 bases apart. The cysteine opens and the phenylalanine closes a CDR3 of 14 amino acids. CDR3 DNA is the only sequence kept; it has 42 bases, read in frame from the first base. Patients with autoimmune disease history or receiving systemic immunosuppression were excluded from the trial. Peripheral blood for TCR sequencing was collected from all dose cohorts at baseline, on cycle 4 day 1, and on cycle 7 day 1. The samples were taken from a phase I, first-in-human, multicenter, open-label dose-escalation trial of ivuxolimab. Adults with locally advanced or metastatic melanoma, renal cell carcinoma, hepatocellular carcinoma or head and neck squamous cell carcinoma were enrolled in the trial. Before TCR sequencing, CD4+ and CD8+ T cells were separately sorted from peripheral blood.

The sequence joins TRBV6-5 to TRBJ1-2; the D gene is possibly TRBD1, with 5 bases matching. The receptor's source is an adult with an advanced solid tumor such as melanoma, head and neck, liver or kidney cancer. The source was CD4+ or CD8+ T cells sorted from blood, collected in a trial of the OX40 agonist ivuxolimab. The CDR3 corresponds to CASSYSRGGRGYTF. The bases read TGTGCCAGCAGTTACTCGAGGGGCGGGAGAGGCTACACCTTC.